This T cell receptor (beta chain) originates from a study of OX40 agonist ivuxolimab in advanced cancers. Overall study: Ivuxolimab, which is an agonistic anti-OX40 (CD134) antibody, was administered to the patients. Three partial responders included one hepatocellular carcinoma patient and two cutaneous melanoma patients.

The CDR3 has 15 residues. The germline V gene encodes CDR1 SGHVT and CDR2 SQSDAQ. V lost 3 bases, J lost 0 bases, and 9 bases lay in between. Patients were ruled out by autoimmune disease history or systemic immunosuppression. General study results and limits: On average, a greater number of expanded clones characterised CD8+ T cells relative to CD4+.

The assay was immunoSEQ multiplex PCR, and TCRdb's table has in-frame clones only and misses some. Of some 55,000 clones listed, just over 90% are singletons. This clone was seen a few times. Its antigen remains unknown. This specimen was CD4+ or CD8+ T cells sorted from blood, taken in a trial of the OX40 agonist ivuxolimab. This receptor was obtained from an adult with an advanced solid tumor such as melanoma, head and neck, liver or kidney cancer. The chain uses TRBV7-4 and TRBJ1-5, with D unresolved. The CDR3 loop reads CASSFGIHSNQPQHF. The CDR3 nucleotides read TGTGCCAGCAGCTTCGGGATCCATAGCAATCAGCCCCAGCATTTT.